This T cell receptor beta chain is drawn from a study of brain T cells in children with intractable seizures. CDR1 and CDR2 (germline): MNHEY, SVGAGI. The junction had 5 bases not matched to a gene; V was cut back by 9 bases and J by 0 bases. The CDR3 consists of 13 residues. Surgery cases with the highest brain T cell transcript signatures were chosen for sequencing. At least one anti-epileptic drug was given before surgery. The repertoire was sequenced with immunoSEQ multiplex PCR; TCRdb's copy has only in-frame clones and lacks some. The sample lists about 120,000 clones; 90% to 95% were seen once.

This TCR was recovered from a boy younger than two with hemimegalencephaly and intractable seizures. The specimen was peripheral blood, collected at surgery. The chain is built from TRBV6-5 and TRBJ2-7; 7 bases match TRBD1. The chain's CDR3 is CASKRDSSYEQYF. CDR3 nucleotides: TGTGCCAGTAAGAGGGACAGCTCCTACGAGCAGTACTTC.